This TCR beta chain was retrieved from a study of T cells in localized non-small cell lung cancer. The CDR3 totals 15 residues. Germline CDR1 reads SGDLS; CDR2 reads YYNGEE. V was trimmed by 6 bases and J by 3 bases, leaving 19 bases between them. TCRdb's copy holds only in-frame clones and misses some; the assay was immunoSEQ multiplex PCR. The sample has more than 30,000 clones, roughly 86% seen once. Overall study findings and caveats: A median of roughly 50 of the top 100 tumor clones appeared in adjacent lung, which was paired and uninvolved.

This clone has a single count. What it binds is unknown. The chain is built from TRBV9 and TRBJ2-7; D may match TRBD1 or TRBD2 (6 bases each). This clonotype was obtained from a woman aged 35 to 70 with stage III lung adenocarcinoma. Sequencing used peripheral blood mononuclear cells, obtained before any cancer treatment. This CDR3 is CASTSGGDTLYEQYF. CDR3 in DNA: TGTGCCAGCACCTCCGGCGGGGACACCCTCTACGAGCAGTACTTC.